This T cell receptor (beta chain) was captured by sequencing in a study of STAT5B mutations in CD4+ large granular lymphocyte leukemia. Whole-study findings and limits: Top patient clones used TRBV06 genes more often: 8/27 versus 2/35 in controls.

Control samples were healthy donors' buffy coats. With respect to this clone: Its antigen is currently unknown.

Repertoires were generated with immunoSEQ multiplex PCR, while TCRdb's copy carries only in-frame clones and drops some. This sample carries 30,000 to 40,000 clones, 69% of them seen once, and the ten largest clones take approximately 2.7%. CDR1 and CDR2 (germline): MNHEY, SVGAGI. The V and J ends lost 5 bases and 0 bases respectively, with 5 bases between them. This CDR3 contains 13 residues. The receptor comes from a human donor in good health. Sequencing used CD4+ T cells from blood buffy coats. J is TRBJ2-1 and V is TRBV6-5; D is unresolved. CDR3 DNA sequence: TGTGCCAGCAGTACCTTCTCCTACAATGAGCAGTTCTTC. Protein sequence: CASSTFSYNEQFF.